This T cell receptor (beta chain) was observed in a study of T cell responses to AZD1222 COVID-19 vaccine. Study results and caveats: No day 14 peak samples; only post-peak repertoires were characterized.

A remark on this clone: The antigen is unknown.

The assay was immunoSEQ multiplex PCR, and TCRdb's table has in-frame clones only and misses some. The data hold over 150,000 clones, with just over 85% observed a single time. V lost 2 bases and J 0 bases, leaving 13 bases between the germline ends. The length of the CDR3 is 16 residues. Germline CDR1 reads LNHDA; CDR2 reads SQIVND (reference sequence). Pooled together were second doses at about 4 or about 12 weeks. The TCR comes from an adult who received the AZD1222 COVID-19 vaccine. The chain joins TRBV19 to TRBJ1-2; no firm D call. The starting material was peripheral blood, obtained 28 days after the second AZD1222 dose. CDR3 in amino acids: CASSITSTATNYGYTF. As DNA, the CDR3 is TGTGCCAGTAGTATAACGTCAACAGCCACTAACTATGGCTACACCTTC.